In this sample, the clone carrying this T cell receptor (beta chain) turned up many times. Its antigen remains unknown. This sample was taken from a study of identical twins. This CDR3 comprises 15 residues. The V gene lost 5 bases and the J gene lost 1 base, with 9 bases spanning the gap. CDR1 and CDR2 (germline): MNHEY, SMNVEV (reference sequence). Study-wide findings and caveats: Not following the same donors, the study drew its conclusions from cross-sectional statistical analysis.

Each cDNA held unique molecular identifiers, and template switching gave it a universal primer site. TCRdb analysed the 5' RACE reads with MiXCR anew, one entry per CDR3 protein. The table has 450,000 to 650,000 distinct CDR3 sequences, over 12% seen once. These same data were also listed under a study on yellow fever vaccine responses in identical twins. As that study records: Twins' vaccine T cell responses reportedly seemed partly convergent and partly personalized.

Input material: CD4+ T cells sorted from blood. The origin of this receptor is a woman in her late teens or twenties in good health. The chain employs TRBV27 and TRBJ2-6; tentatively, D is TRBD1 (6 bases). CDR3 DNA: TGTGCCAGCAGTCCTCAGGGGTCTGGGGCCAACGTCCTGACTTTC. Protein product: CASSPQGSGANVLTF.